These 12 T cell receptor beta chains share one sample of origin, sequenced in a study of cytotoxic CD8 clonotypes in ibrutinib-treated CLL. Sequencing used immunoSEQ multiplex PCR; TCRdb keeps in-frame clones, though not all of them. The top ten clones hold 32% of a sample with around 97,000 clones, approximately 80% of them seen once. The starting material was PBMCs, obtained after 12 months of ibrutinib treatment. These receptors all stem from a human donor with chronic lymphocytic leukemia.

About this clone: The sample has other DNA sequences that encode this CDR3 too. The chain recombines TRBV30 with TRBJ2-7; D is unclear. Germline lookup yields CDR1 GTSNPN and CDR2 SVGIG (reference sequence). V shed 2 bases and J shed 5 bases, with 7 bases lying between them. The CDR3 extends over 11 amino acids. DNA of the CDR3: TGTGCCTGGAGTAGAGGCGACGAGCAGTACTTC. It translates to CAWSRGDEQYF.

This chain links TRBV25-1 with TRBJ1-1; 8 positions match TRBD1. The trim removed 8 bases at V and 6 bases at J, leaving 5 bases unmatched. CDR1 MGHDK and CDR2 SYGVNS come from the germline V gene. The CDR3 consists of 12 residues. The CDR3 sequence is CASGTQGAEAFF. CDR3 sequence (DNA): TGTGCCAGCGGTACACAGGGGGCTGAAGCTTTCTTT.

This clone was detected only a few times. V and J are TRBV20-1 and TRBJ2-2; D ambiguous. The CDR3 covers 10 residues. CDR1 is DFQATT, CDR2 SNEGSKA, per germline (reference sequence). V shed 3 bases and J shed 10 bases, with 6 bases lying between them. The chain's CDR3 is CSASDEELFF. The DNA of the CDR3 is TGCAGTGCTAGCGACGAGGAGCTGTTTTTT.

V is TRBV6-6 and J is TRBJ2-3; D call uncertain. This CDR3 is built from 12 residues. Trimming left V 6 bases short and J 0 bases short, with 4 bases between. CDR1 is MNHNY and CDR2 is SVGAGI in the germline V gene (reference sequence). The CDR3 is CASSQSTDTQYF. CDR3 DNA: TGTGCCAGCAGCCAGAGCACAGATACGCAGTATTTT.

V gene TRBV7-3 combines with J gene TRBJ2-5, with 9 bases fitting TRBD2. V was clipped by 6 bases and J by 2 bases; unmatched bases: 7. Per germline, CDR1 SGHTA and CDR2 FQGTGA. CDR3 length: 15 residues. The CDR3, as DNA: TGTGCCAGCAGTATTAGCGGGGGAGATCAAGAGACCCAGTACTTC. Its translation: CASSISGGDQETQYF. Combining the CDR3 with reference TRBV7-3 and TRBJ2-5 gives the whole variable domain GAGVSQTPSNKVTEKGKYVELRCDPISGHTALYWYRQSLGQGPEFLIYFQGTGAADDSGLPNDRFFAVRPEGSVSTLKIQRTERGDSAVYLCASSISGGDQETQYFGPGTRLLVL.

V gene TRBV25-1 combines with J gene TRBJ1-4, with a tentative D call TRBD1 (6 bases). The length of the CDR3 is 17 residues. From germline, CDR1 is MGHDK and CDR2 SYGVNS. V was clipped by 0 bases and J by 5 bases, with 16 bases between them. In DNA form, the CDR3 reads TGTGCCAGCAGTGAATATACCTCGACAGGAGTAAATGAAAAACTGTTTTTT. This encodes CASSEYTSTGVNEKLFF.

The CDR3 loop is CASSGGGSSYNEQFF. CDR3 DNA: TGTGCCAGCAGCGGAGGGGGAAGCTCCTACAATGAGCAGTTCTTC. The chain joins TRBV5-5 to TRBJ2-1; D possibly uses TRBD1 or TRBD2 (6 bases each). The V end was cut by 4 bases, the J end by 0 bases, with 11 bases between. This CDR3 region has 15 residues. Germline CDR1 reads SGHKS; CDR2 reads YYEKEE (reference sequence).

This chain uses TRBV5-1 with TRBJ2-3, with 10 bases identical to TRBD1. CDR3 length: 15 amino acids. The germline V gene encodes CDR1 SGHRS and CDR2 YFSETQ. With V trimmed by 4 bases and J by 5 bases, 7 bases remained unmatched. In DNA, the CDR3 is TGCGCCAGCAGCGGGGGGACAGGGGATAGAGATACGCAGTATTTT. Protein sequence: CASSGGTGDRDTQYF.

This chain links TRBV5-1 with TRBJ2-2; 7 bases line up with TRBD1. This CDR3 is built from 15 residues. The germline CDR1 and CDR2 sequences are SGHRS and YFSETQ. The J segment lost 6 bases and the V segment lost 4 bases, leaving 9 bases of the junction unmatched. CDR3 protein: CASSDWDRGPGELFF. The CDR3 bases are TGCGCCAGCAGCGATTGGGACAGAGGGCCCGGGGAGCTGTTTTTT.

The V gene is TRBV30, the J gene TRBJ2-1; D is perhaps TRBD2 (5 bases). Germline CDR1 GTSNPN, CDR2 SVGIG (reference sequence). The CDR3 extends over 15 amino acids. Trimming cost V 2 bases and J 1 base, with 12 bases left between them. The CDR3 sequence is CAWSLRAGSYNEQFF. CDR3 DNA: TGTGCCTGGAGTCTTCGGGCGGGTTCCTACAATGAGCAGTTCTTC.

This chain uses TRBV5-4 with TRBJ1-1; D call uncertain. Between the trimmed V and J ends, which lost 0 bases and 3 bases, there was a span of 9 bases. Per the germline V gene, CDR1 is SGHNT and CDR2 is YYREEE (reference sequence). The CDR3 consists of 14 residues. The CDR3: CASSLESGYTEAFF. DNA of the CDR3: TGTGCCAGCAGCTTGGAATCCGGGTACACTGAAGCTTTCTTT.

J is TRBJ2-1 and V is TRBV11-3, with D possibly TRBD2 on 6 matching bases. Germline CDR1 and CDR2: SGHNT and YENEEA. Trimming cost V 5 bases and J 1 base, with 9 bases left between them. This CDR3 is 14 amino acids long. DNA of the CDR3: TGTGCCAGCAGCCCCGGGGGATCCTACAATGAGCAGTTCTTC. Protein sequence: CASSPGGSYNEQFF.